These 25 T cell receptor beta chains originate from one sample sequenced in a study of blood T cell repertoires in COVID-19. Method: immunoSEQ multiplex PCR; TCRdb's copy keeps in-frame clones and lacks some. The table records some 300,000 clones, around 84% of them present only once. Sequenced sample: peripheral blood. These receptors all come from a man aged 70 or older with acute or convalescent COVID-19.

The CDR3 DNA reads as TGTGCCAGCATCCCTGCCCCGGGACAGAAAGAAGGACAGCCCCAGCATTTT. This sequence encodes CASIPAPGQKEGQPQHF. The V gene is TRBV6-2 or TRBV6-3, the J gene TRBJ1-5; 7 bases map to TRBD1. Trimming took 7 bases from V and 7 from J; bases not matched to a gene: 19. The CDR3 totals 17 residues. The germline V gene encodes CDR1 MNHEY and CDR2 SVGEGT.

V usage is TRBV6-6 and J usage is TRBJ2-5; unclear D gene. The CDR3 has 15 residues. CDR1 is MNHNY, CDR2 SVGAGI, per germline (reference sequence). Deletions cut 7 bases from V and 1 base from J, with 16 bases between. CDR3 region: CASTAQALLQETQYF. Here the CDR3 DNA reads TGTGCCAGCACCGCCCAGGCATTACTCCAAGAGACCCAGTACTTC.

The rearrangement joins TRBV6-6 to TRBJ1-1, with D possibly matching TRBD1 (5 bases). Trimming stripped 8 bases from V and 6 bases from J, with 19 bases between. Germline values: CDR1 MNHNY, CDR2 SVGAGI (reference sequence). This CDR3 has 14 residues. The CDR3 here is CASRPFGGLPEAFF. Here the CDR3 DNA reads TGTGCCAGCCGCCCATTCGGGGGTCTGCCTGAAGCTTTCTTT.

The rearrangement links TRBV29-1 to TRBJ1-2; D may be TRBD1 (6 bases). Trimming removed 6 bases at V and 2 bases at J, with 13 bases between. CDR1 and CDR2 from the germline V gene are SQVTM and ANQGSEA. This CDR3 spans 13 amino acids. CDR3 bases: TGCAGCGTAGCTCAGGGGCGAAACTATGGCTACACCTTC. This encodes CSVAQGRNYGYTF.

Here the CDR3 reads CASSSPTGMNQPQHF. The CDR3 coding sequence is TGTGCCAGCAGTTCCCCGACAGGGATGAATCAGCCCCAGCATTTT. This chain connects TRBV6-2 or TRBV6-3 to TRBJ1-5; 7 nucleotides agree with TRBD1. Germline V lookup: CDR1 MNHEY, CDR2 SVGEGT. The CDR3 sequence is 15 residues long. V shed 4 bases, J shed 4 bases, and the junction held 7 bases outside the gene matches.

The J gene is TRBJ2-7, the V gene TRBV7-2; possible D gene TRBD1, 5 bases. Germline assignment: CDR1 SGHTA and CDR2 FQGNSA. The CDR3 has 14 residues. Trimming removed 2 bases from V and 4 bases from J, with 12 bases in between. In DNA form, the CDR3 reads TGTGCCAGCAGCTTACATCAGGGTGGGTACGAGCAGTACTTC. Translation: CASSLHQGGYEQYF.

This rearrangement joins TRBV29-1 to TRBJ2-3, with 7 nucleotides matching TRBD1. The V gene's germline CDR1 is SQVTM and CDR2 ANQGSEA. V lost 7 bases to trimming and J lost 3 bases; unmatched junction nucleotides: 4. The CDR3 is made up of 12 amino acids. CDR3 in DNA: TGCAGCGCATTACAGGGGACAGATACGCAGTATTTT. This sequence encodes CSALQGTDTQYF.

The chain is built from TRBV9 and TRBJ2-2, with 9 bases fitting TRBD2. This CDR3 has 22 residues. The ends lost 0 bases at V and 1 base at J; junction bases unmatched: 19. The V gene's germline CDR1 is SGDLS and CDR2 YYNGEE. CDR3 nucleotides: TGTGCCAGCAGCGTAGCCAAATACTCTAGCGGGAAGGCCGCTTGGAACACCGGGGAGCTGTTTTTT. Protein product: CASSVAKYSSGKAAWNTGELFF.

The chain employs TRBV6-2 or TRBV6-3 and TRBJ1-5; TRBD1 agrees at 7 bases. CDR1 is MNHEY, CDR2 SVGEGT, per germline. This CDR3 spans 18 amino acids. V lost 0 bases and J lost 9; bases outside the gene matches: 17. Here the CDR3 DNA reads TGTGCCAGCAGTTACTCCTCCGGGGGACAGCTACCCCTTAGGCCCCAGCATTTT. Its protein product is CASSYSSGGQLPLRPQHF.

The chain couples TRBV4-3 to TRBJ2-3; 10 nucleotides line up with TRBD2. Trimming cost V 3 bases and J 6 bases; bases outside gene matches: 6. This CDR3 has 15 residues. CDR1 and CDR2 from the germline V gene are LGHNA and YSLEER. CDR3 region: CASSQVAGGRDTQYF. The CDR3 nucleotides are TGCGCCAGCAGCCAGGTAGCGGGGGGCCGGGATACGCAGTATTTT.

The CDR3 nucleotides are TGTGCCAGCAGCGTAACAGGGAGTGGAAACACCATATATTTT. Its protein product is CASSVTGSGNTIYF. This chain joins TRBV9 and TRBJ1-3, with D perhaps matching TRBD1 (6 bases). Looked up from germline, CDR1 is SGDLS and CDR2 is YYNGEE. CDR3 length: 14 amino acids. V lost 1 base, J lost 3 bases, and 8 bases lay in between.

The rearrangement joins TRBV15 to TRBJ2-1, with TRBD2 matching 10 bases. V lost 1 base and J lost 10; bases outside the gene matches: 13. This CDR3 comprises 17 residues. The V gene's germline CDR1 is LNHNV and CDR2 YYDKDF (reference sequence). CDR3: CATSRGTSGTFIYEQFF. The CDR3 bases are TGTGCCACCAGCAGAGGTACTAGCGGGACATTCATTTACGAGCAGTTCTTC.

The chain links TRBV7-3 to TRBJ2-5; D gene uncertain. The length of the CDR3 is 14 residues. The V end was cut by 5 bases, the J end by 2 bases, with 12 bases between. Germline-derived CDR1 and CDR2 are SGHTA and FQGTGA. The CDR3 DNA reads TGTGCCAGCAGCCATTACCCGGGTCAAGAGACCCAGTACTTC. Translated, it gives CASSHYPGQETQYF.

The chain joins TRBV24-1 to TRBJ1-1, with no clear D. The germline V and J ends were trimmed by 0 bases and 8 bases, with 15 bases remaining between them. The CDR3 spans 15 residues. Germline-derived CDR1 and CDR2 are KGHDR and SFDVKD. CDR3 DNA: TGTGCCACCAGTGATTTGTCCCCTCGGTGGAGGGAAGCTTTCTTT. Protein: CATSDLSPRWREAFF.

The chain links TRBV7-3 to TRBJ2-1, with D possibly matching TRBD2 (6 bases). The CDR3 length is 17 residues. The germline V and J ends were trimmed by 5 bases and 6 bases, with 23 bases remaining between them. Germline loops: CDR1 SGHTA, CDR2 FQGTGA. DNA for the CDR3: TGTGCCAGCAGCCGCGGGGTGCTAGCTGGTCTCGGCAATGAGCAGTTCTTC. Its translation: CASSRGVLAGLGNEQFF.

The chain has TRBV5-6 and TRBJ2-7, with TRBD1 identical over 8 bases. In germline, CDR1 is SGHDT, CDR2 YYEEEE. The CDR3 has 15 residues. Trimming at V came to 6 bases and at J to 6 bases, leaving 14 bases not matched to a gene. The CDR3 bases are TGTGCCAGCACCCCGGCTACAGGGGGAGTCCGCGAGCAGTACTTC. This gives the protein CASTPATGGVREQYF.

The V gene is TRBV25-1, the J gene TRBJ2-7, with 8 bases aligning to TRBD2. The V gene end was trimmed by 3 bases and the J gene end by 3 bases; junction bases not matched to a gene: 1. CDR1 is MGHDK and CDR2 is SYGVNS in the germline V gene. CDR3 length: 13 amino acids. The CDR3 DNA reads as TGTGCCAGCAGTGAGACTAGCGTCTACGAGCAGTACTTC. Translating it yields CASSETSVYEQYF.

The chain combines TRBV6-2 or TRBV6-3 with TRBJ2-2; 7 bases fit TRBD1. This CDR3 region has 16 residues. Germline loops: CDR1 MNHEY, CDR2 SVGEGT. J was trimmed by 2 bases and V by 2 bases; bases with no gene match: 5. DNA for the CDR3: TGTGCCAGCAGTTACCCGCCAGGGGGTAACACCGGGGAGCTGTTTTTT. This encodes CASSYPPGGNTGELFF.

The table lists this clone with a few counts. The gene calls are TRBV7-2 and TRBJ2-7, with 14 bases fitting TRBD2. The CDR3 is 17 amino acids. Germline V gene sequence: CDR1 SGHTA, CDR2 FQGNSA. V gave up 1 base and J gave up 4 bases; unmatched junction bases: 6. CDR3 sequence (DNA): TGTGCCAGCAGCTTAGAGGGGACTAGCGGGAGTTTTTACGAGCAGTACTTC. Its protein is CASSLEGTSGSFYEQYF.

In nucleotides, the CDR3 is TGCAGTGCTAGTCGCGCGGAGTGGCTATCGGAGCAGTTCTTC. This sequence encodes CSASRAEWLSEQFF. The chain carries TRBV20-1 and TRBJ2-1; D not certain. The CDR3 runs to 14 residues. V lost 3 bases and J lost 10, with 19 bases in between. The germline V gene encodes CDR1 DFQATT and CDR2 SNEGSKA (reference sequence).

This clone was found once. V and J are TRBV21-1 and TRBJ1-2; no DNA check was done on the table's D call, TRBD1. TRBV21-1 is a documented pseudogene. The CDR3 sequence is 18 residues long. CDR3 bases: TGTGCCAGCAGCAAACCTAGGGGTCCCCCTGCCTTAAATAGGGGCTACACCTTC. Its translation: CASSKPRGPPALNRGYTF.

This clone was detected once. The rearrangement joins TRBV18 to TRBJ2-3; a possible D gene is TRBD1 (6 bases). The CDR3 is 15 residues long. CDR1 KGHSH and CDR2 LQKENI come from the germline V gene. Deletions cut 3 bases from V and 6 bases from J, with 16 bases between. CDR3 in DNA: TGTGCCAGCTCACCTCAGTTCACAGGGTTGGATACGCAGTATTTT. Its protein product is CASSPQFTGLDTQYF. The full variable domain, in which reference TRBV18 and TRBJ2-3 provide the parts outside the CDR3, is NAGVMQNPRHLVRRRGQEARLRCSPMKGHSHVYWYRQLPEEGLKFMVYLQKENIIDESGMPKERFSAEFPKEGPSILRIQQVVRGDSAAYFCASSPQFTGLDTQYFGPGTRLTVL.

The chain couples TRBV19 to TRBJ2-1, with 10 bases matching TRBD2. After removal of 3 bases from V and 10 bases from J, the junction contained 12 bases not matched to a gene. The CDR3 is 16 amino acids. Germline V gene data show CDR1 as LNHDA and CDR2 as SQIVND (reference sequence). The CDR3: CASSILGLAPQGEQFF. The CDR3 DNA is TGTGCCAGTAGTATTCTGGGACTAGCGCCACAGGGGGAGCAGTTCTTC. The complete variable domain, with remaining parts taken from reference TRBV19 and TRBJ2-1, reads DGGITQSPKYLFRKEGQNVTLSCEQNLNHDAMYWYRQDPGQGLRLIYYSQIVNDFQKGDIAEGYSVSREKKESFPLTVTSAQKNPTAFYLCASSILGLAPQGEQFFGPGTRLTVL.

This clone was detected a few times. The chain couples TRBV5-6 to TRBJ2-2; the D gene is possibly TRBD2 (6 bases). Trimming removed 6 bases from V and 3 bases from J, with 12 bases in between. The CDR3 runs to 14 residues. CDR1 and CDR2 (germline): SGHDT, YYEEEE. The CDR3 region has the DNA TGTGCCAGCAACCGGGAGATGGACACCGGGGAGCTGTTTTTT. Amino acid sequence: CASNREMDTGELFF.

The chain combines TRBV5-1 with TRBJ2-5, with TRBD2 matching over 9 bases. Germline V gene sequence: CDR1 SGHRS, CDR2 YFSETQ. This CDR3 is built from 16 residues. J was trimmed by 4 bases and V by 4 bases; bases with no gene match: 11. The CDR3, as DNA: TGCGCCAGCAGCCCGGGCGGGACTAGCTCTTTAGAGACCCAGTACTTC. Its translation is CASSPGGTSSLETQYF.